Listed below are T cell receptor beta chains from one sample, sequenced in a study of cytomegalovirus exposure and HLA in healthy donors. TCRdb's table, derived via immunoSEQ multiplex PCR, lists solely in-frame clones and lacks some. The data show around 160,000 clones, 65% to 80% seen once. Sequenced: PBMCs. The source of these receptors is a man younger than 30 in good health and CMV-seropositive. Each CDR3 is given with its conserved first and last residue. The D gene is left open where the match is weak. Clone size appears in some rows only: once, few, many, or a class for an expanded clone.

v_call	d_call	clone_size	j_call	cdr3_nt	cdr3_aa
TRBV5-4	NA	few	TRBJ1-1	TGTGCCAGCACCCCAGGGCTCATGAACACTGAAGCTTTCTTT	CASTPGLMNTEAFF
TRBV30	NA	NA	TRBJ2-1	TGTGCCTGGAGTGTAAACCGGAAGGGGAATGAGCAGTTCTTC	CAWSVNRKGNEQFF
TRBV19	TRBD2	NA	TRBJ2-5	TGTGCCAGTAGTAAGCGACTAGCGGGAGTCTTCGAGACCCAGTACTTC	CASSKRLAGVFETQYF
TRBV19	TRBD1	few	TRBJ2-1	TGTGCCAGTAACGCGGACAGGGGATCCTACAATGAGCAGTTCTTC	CASNADRGSYNEQFF
TRBV11-2	NA	NA	TRBJ2-1	TGTGCCAGCAGCTTAGGGCTCCTCGATGAGCAGTTCTTC	CASSLGLLDEQFF
TRBV15	NA	NA	TRBJ1-4	TGTGCCACCAGCATCAGGGAGGGGGGTGAAAAACTGTTTTTT	CATSIREGGEKLFF
TRBV5-1	NA	NA	TRBJ1-1	TGCGCCAGCAGCTCCCTTCAGGGGTCGAACACTGAAGCTTTCTTT	CASSSLQGSNTEAFF
TRBV29-1	TRBD1	NA	TRBJ1-2	TGCAGCGTTGAAGATCTGACAGGGGGTGGCTACACCTTC	CSVEDLTGGGYTF
TRBV4-1	NA	NA	TRBJ1-2	TGCGCCAGCAGCCAAGATCAAGACAGTTACTATGGCTACACCTTC	CASSQDQDSYYGYTF
TRBV9	NA	NA	TRBJ2-1	TGTGCCAGCAGCGCCGAAGGGGACTTTTACAATGAGCAGTTCTTC	CASSAEGDFYNEQFF
TRBV10-1	NA	few	TRBJ1-5	TGCGCCAGCAGTGCCGCCAGGGCAAATCAGCCCCAGCATTTT	CASSAARANQPQHF
TRBV28	NA	NA	TRBJ1-1	TGTGCCAGCCTTATTGTGCCCTTGCGGGACCCTAATGCCGAGAAGGACACTGAAGCTTTCTTT	CASLIVPLRDPNAEKDTEAFF
TRBV13	NA	NA	TRBJ2-5	TGTGCCAGCAGCTTAGAGGGCAGGGGTCAAGAGACCCAGTACTTC	CASSLEGRGQETQYF
TRBV11-2	NA	once	TRBJ1-6	TGTGCCAGCAGCTTAGACCAGGGTGGCGGTTCACCCCTCCACTTT	CASSLDQGGGSPLHF
TRBV11-1	NA	NA	TRBJ2-6	TGTGCCAGCAGCAGGACCCGGGGTTCCGGGGCCAACGTCCTGACTTTC	CASSRTRGSGANVLTF
TRBV4-2	TRBD1	NA	TRBJ2-1	TGTGCCAGCAGCCAAGAAGGGCAGGGGGCGTTCAATGAGCAGTTCTTC	CASSQEGQGAFNEQFF
TRBV6-6	TRBD1	NA	TRBJ1-4	TGTGCCAGCAGTTACCCGGGACAGGGGGTAGTTGAAAAACTGTTTTTT	CASSYPGQGVVEKLFF
TRBV5-6	NA	NA	TRBJ2-1	TGTGCCAGCAGCTCCATCACTCCCTCGGGTGAGCAGTTCTTC	CASSSITPSGEQFF
TRBV30	TRBD1	NA	TRBJ2-1	TGTGCCTGGGCTCCGGACAGGGGAATTGGTGAGCAGTTCTTC	CAWAPDRGIGEQFF
TRBV5-4	TRBD1	few	TRBJ1-1	TGTGCCAGCAGCTTGGACAGGGGGAACACTGAAGCTTTCTTT	CASSLDRGNTEAFF
TRBV7-2	NA	NA	TRBJ1-6	TGTGCCAGCAGCTCGAGGGTCGATCAGCCCCTCCACTTT	CASSSRVDQPLHF
TRBV5-1	TRBD1	NA	TRBJ2-2	TGCGCCAGCAGCCTGGGACAGACAGGGACCGGGGAGCTGTTTTTT	CASSLGQTGTGELFF